This TCR beta chain is from a study of blood T cell repertoires in COVID-19. Study details: Samples of COVID-19 (acute and convalescent) were obtained from the United States, Italy and Spain. Sources were T cells, B-cell-depleted T cells, or PBMCs; the material itself was cDNA or gDNA.

Germline V lookup: CDR1 MNHEY, CDR2 SVGAGI. The ends were cut back, 6 bases at V and 3 bases at J, with 16 bases in the middle. The CDR3 is 15 amino acids. Per the original methods: Amplification of reference gene primers was used by the study to estimate nucleated cell counts. Sequencing was performed with immunoSEQ multiplex PCR; in TCRdb, only in-frame clones are kept and a portion is missing. V and J calls and clone size are given by that table; D and trimming were obtained from the DNA. The data show 90,000 to 150,000 clones, roughly 80% seen once. Sample: peripheral blood. The sequence came from a human donor in a cohort sampled during active COVID-19. The chain is built from TRBV6-5 and TRBJ2-3; tentative D call: TRBD1 (6 bases). The CDR3 region has the DNA TGTGCCAGCAGCCCATCGGGACACCTTACAGATACGCAGTATTTT. Translated: CASSPSGHLTDTQYF.